A selection of T cell receptor beta chains follows, all from one sample in a study of blood T cell repertoires in COVID-19. Data came from immunoSEQ multiplex PCR; TCRdb stores just in-frame clones and leaves some out. Found here are a few hundred thousand clones, under 90% of them singletons; the top ten hold 4.2%. The sequenced sample was peripheral blood. These receptor sequences come from a man in his fifties or sixties with acute or convalescent COVID-19. CDR3s include the opening cysteine and the closing phenylalanine or tryptophan. A D gene is named only where the DNA matches it firmly. For some rows the clone size is stated as once, few or many, or as a class when expanded; others skip it.

D gene	V gene	J gene	clone size	CDR3 DNA	CDR3 protein
TRBD2	TRBV16	TRBJ2-1	-	TGTGCCAGCAGCCAATCGGGGGCTAGCGGGGGGCCTTTCTACAATGAGCAGTTCTTC	CASSQSGASGGPFYNEQFF
TRBD2	TRBV4-3	TRBJ2-7	-	TGCGCCAGCAGTCCCCGGGGGGGTCCCGACGAGCAGTACTTC	CASSPRGGPDEQYF
-	TRBV4-3	TRBJ1-1	few	TGCGCCAGCAGCCAAGATCGCACTTTGAACACTGAAGCTTTCTTT	CASSQDRTLNTEAFF
-	TRBV10-3	TRBJ1-1	-	TGTGCCATCAGTGGAGCGGGGGAGAACACTGAAGCTTTCTTT	CAISGAGENTEAFF
TRBD2	TRBV9	TRBJ2-7	once	TGTGCCAGCAGCCCCCGGAGCGGGGGGACCACCTACGAGCAGTACTTC	CASSPRSGGTTYEQYF
-	TRBV2	TRBJ2-5	-	TGTGCCAGCGGCCCGGGGAAACCAGGGGCCCAGTACTTC	CASGPGKPGAQYF
-	TRBV2	TRBJ1-2	-	TGTGCCAGCACCTCGAGGGCGGGTGGCTACACCTTC	CASTSRAGGYTF
TRBD2	TRBV28	TRBJ2-7	-	TGTGCCAGCAGAGAAGGACTAGCGGGAGTGAACGAGCAGTACTTC	CASREGLAGVNEQYF
TRBD1	TRBV27	TRBJ1-5	-	TGTGCCAGCAGTTTGGGACAGGGTCGTCAGCCCCAGCATTTT	CASSLGQGRQPQHF
-	TRBV4-2	TRBJ1-5	few	TGTGCCAGCAGCCAAGGGGCCACAGTAGGGGCTCGAGCCCAGCATTTT	CASSQGATVGARAQHF
-	TRBV12-3/TRBV12-4	TRBJ1-1	-	TGTGCCAGCACTAAGGAGGCAAACACTGAAGCTTTCTTT	CASTKEANTEAFF
-	TRBV5-1	TRBJ2-7	-	TGCGCCAGCAGCGCCGGGACAACCATCACCGGCGAGCAGTACTTC	CASSAGTTITGEQYF
-	TRBV11-2	TRBJ2-5	once	TGTGCCAGCAGCTTAGCCCGAGGGACAACTCGCAGGGAGACCCAGTACTTC	CASSLARGTTRRETQYF
-	TRBV19	TRBJ2-7	-	TGTGCCAGTAGTATTCAGGCCCGCTACGAGCAGTACTTC	CASSIQARYEQYF
TRBD1	TRBV29-1	TRBJ1-2	few	TGCAGCGTTCAGGGGGCAAGCTATGGCTACACCTTC	CSVQGASYGYTF
-	TRBV4-2	TRBJ2-3	-	TGTGCCAGCAGCCAAGAAGGGGGGGCAGACACAGATACGCAGTATTTT	CASSQEGGADTDTQYF
TRBD2	TRBV11-2	TRBJ2-7	-	TGTGCCAGCAGTCAACCGGGACTAGCGGACTCCTACGAGCAGTACTTC	CASSQPGLADSYEQYF
TRBD1	TRBV6-4	TRBJ2-3	-	TGTGCCAGCAGTGACAGGGGGCTTAGCACAGATACGCAGTATTTT	CASSDRGLSTDTQYF
TRBD1	TRBV7-6	TRBJ1-6	-	TGTGCCAGCAGCTCGGTCCCGGGACAGGGTTCGGCCTATAATTCACCCCTCCACTTT	CASSSVPGQGSAYNSPLHF
-	TRBV7-2	TRBJ2-1	-	TGTGCCAGCAGCTTATCTTGGGACTCCGCCTACAATGAGCAGTTCTTC	CASSLSWDSAYNEQFF
-	TRBV2	TRBJ2-7	-	TGTGCCAGCCAACAGGGGGGGCCTGGCGAGCAGTACTTC	CASQQGGPGEQYF
TRBD1	TRBV7-7	TRBJ2-7	-	TGTGCTAGCAGCTTGGGGACAGGGGCGGGTGACGAGCAGTACTTC	CASSLGTGAGDEQYF
TRBD1	TRBV6-6	TRBJ1-2	-	TGTGCCAGCAGTTACTCCGGACAGGGATTCGACACCTTC	CASSYSGQGFDTF
-	TRBV19	TRBJ2-6	-	TGTGCCAGTAGTATTAGAAGCTCTGGGGCCAACGTCCTGACTTTC	CASSIRSSGANVLTF
TRBD1	TRBV15	TRBJ1-1	once	TGTGCCACCAGCAGAGATCTAACAGGGGTGGTCTCTGAAGCTTTCTTT	CATSRDLTGVVSEAFF
-	TRBV30	TRBJ1-4	-	TGTGCCACTAAGGGGGGGGGCCCAGCGGGTGAAAAACTGTTTTTT	CATKGGGPAGEKLFF
TRBD1	TRBV10-1	TRBJ1-2	-	TGCGCCAGCGCCGGGACAGGGGGAACTTCTAACTATGGCTACACCTTC	CASAGTGGTSNYGYTF
-	TRBV6-5	TRBJ2-3	once	TGTGCCAGCAGTCGGAGGGATACGCAGTATTTT	CASSRRDTQYF
TRBD1	TRBV5-1	TRBJ1-2	-	TGCGCCAGCAGCTCGGGACAGGTGACCTATGGCTACACCTTC	CASSSGQVTYGYTF
TRBD1	TRBV30	TRBJ2-3	-	TGTGCCTGGCAGACAGGGGGGACAGATACGCAGTATTTT	CAWQTGGTDTQYF
TRBD1	TRBV2	TRBJ1-1	-	TGTGCCAGCAGGGGACAGATCACTGAAGCTTTCTTT	CASRGQITEAFF
-	TRBV2	TRBJ2-1	-	TGTGCCAGCAGTGCCGGGGGCTACAATGAGCAGTTCTTC	CASSAGGYNEQFF
TRBD2	TRBV28	TRBJ2-1	-	TGTGCCAGCAGTTTCGGTCTAGCGGGAGGAGGTGAGCAGTTCTTC	CASSFGLAGGGEQFF
TRBD1	TRBV10-2	TRBJ1-5	few	TGCGCCAGCGGACAGGGTAAGGAAGCCCAGCATTTT	CASGQGKEAQHF